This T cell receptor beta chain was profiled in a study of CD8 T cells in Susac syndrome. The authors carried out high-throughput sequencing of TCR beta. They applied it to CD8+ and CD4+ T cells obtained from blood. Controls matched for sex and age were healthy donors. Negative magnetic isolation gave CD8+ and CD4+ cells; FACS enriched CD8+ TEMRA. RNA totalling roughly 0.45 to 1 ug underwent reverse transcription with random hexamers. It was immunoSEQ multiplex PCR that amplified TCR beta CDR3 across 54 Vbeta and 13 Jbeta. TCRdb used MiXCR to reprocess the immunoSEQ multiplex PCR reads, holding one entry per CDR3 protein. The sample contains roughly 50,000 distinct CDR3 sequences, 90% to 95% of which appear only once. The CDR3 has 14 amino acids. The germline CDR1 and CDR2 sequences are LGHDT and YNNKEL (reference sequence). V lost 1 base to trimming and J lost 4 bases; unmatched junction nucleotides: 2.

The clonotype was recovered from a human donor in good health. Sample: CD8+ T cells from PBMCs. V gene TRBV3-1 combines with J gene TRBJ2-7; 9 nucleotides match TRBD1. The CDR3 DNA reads TGTGCCAGCAGCCAAGGGGACAGGGTTTACGAGCAGTACTTC. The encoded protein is CASSQGDRVYEQYF.